A single sample is the source of the 24 T cell receptor beta chains below, sequenced in a study of T cells in Graves' hyperthyroidism and ophthalmopathy. Amplification of TCR beta CDR3 regions used RNA as the template. With the HTBI primer set, the TCR CDR3 went through a first round of RT-PCR. TCRdb re-derived calls from the multiplex PCR reads in MiXCR, one entry per CDR3 protein. The sample has 560,000 or so distinct CDR3 sequences; 46% are singletons. Input material: peripheral blood or thyroid tissue (not recorded which). The source is a young woman with Graves' hyperthyroidism.

The V and J genes are TRBV24-1 and TRBJ2-2; 7 bases line up with TRBD2. V gave up 3 bases and J gave up 6 bases; unmatched junction bases: 3. The CDR3 is 14 amino acids. The germline gives CDR1 KGHDR, CDR2 SFDVKD. The CDR3 region is CATSDLGGSGELFF. The CDR3 nucleotides read TGTGCCACCAGTGATCTGGGGGGGTCCGGGGAGCTGTTTTTT.

Concerning this clonotype: A much larger clone is a single base away; this may be a read error. The rearrangement links TRBV7-9 to TRBJ1-5, with a tentative D call TRBD1 (6 bases). This CDR3 comprises 13 residues. Trimming cost V 7 bases and J 6 bases, with 13 bases left between them. Per the germline V gene, CDR1 is SEHNR and CDR2 is FQNEAQ (reference sequence). The CDR3 DNA reads as TGTGCCAGCACCAGAGGAGGGGGTCAGCCCCAGCATTTT. The encoded protein is CASTRGGGQPQHF.

The chain uses TRBV6-5 and TRBJ1-1; 10 bases map to TRBD1. Germline-derived CDR1 and CDR2 are MNHEY and SVGAGI. Trimming at V came to 5 bases and at J to 0 bases, leaving 6 bases not matched to a gene. The CDR3 runs 16 residues. CDR3 nucleotide sequence: TGTGCCAGCAGTGGGCCGGGACAGGGGTTGAACACTGAAGCTTTCTTT. Protein sequence: CASSGPGQGLNTEAFF.

CDR3 sequence reads: CATSLGEDSHYGYTF. CDR3 DNA: TGTGCCACCAGCTTAGGGGAGGACAGCCACTATGGCTACACCTTC. This chain links TRBV24-1 with TRBJ1-2, with a weak D call TRBD1 (6 bases). CDR1 and CDR2 from the germline V gene are KGHDR and SFDVKD. This CDR3 has 15 residues. V lost 7 bases to trimming and J lost 3 bases, with 17 bases between them.

The rearrangement joins TRBV7-9 to TRBJ2-7, with TRBD2 matching over 12 bases. The CDR3 is made up of 16 amino acids. CDR1 and CDR2 (germline): SEHNR, FQNEAQ (reference sequence). J gave up 9 bases and V 5 bases, and 14 bases lay outside the gene matches. CDR3 amino acids: CASSQVALAGGPVQYF. CDR3 DNA sequence: TGTGCCAGCAGCCAAGTGGCGCTAGCGGGAGGGCCGGTGCAGTACTTC.

In this sample, this clonotype turned up many times. This chain connects TRBV6-1 to TRBJ1-2, with D maybe TRBD1 (6 bases). The CDR3 runs 14 residues. Germline CDR1 and CDR2: MNHNS and SASEGT. V lost 1 base to trimming and J lost 8 bases, with 14 bases between them. In DNA form, the CDR3 reads TGTGCCAGCAGTGAAGAGGTCAGGGGCGGAGGCTACACCTTC. It encodes CASSEEVRGGGYTF.

This clonotype was seen at least ten times. The rearrangement links TRBV2 to TRBJ2-5, with a weak D call TRBD2 (5 bases). Germline V gene data show CDR1 as SNHLY and CDR2 as FYNNEI. V dropped 5 bases and J dropped 2 bases, with 18 bases sitting between them. The CDR3 totals 16 residues. The CDR3: CASSSHPARDQETQYF. For the CDR3, the DNA is TGTGCCAGCAGTTCTCACCCGGCCCGGGATCAAGAGACCCAGTACTTC. Supplemented by reference TRBV2 and TRBJ2-5, the full variable domain reads EPEVTQTPSHQVTQMGQEVILRCVPISNHLYFYWYRQILGQKVEFLVSFYNNEISEKSEIFDDQFSVERPDGSNFTLKIRSTKLEDSAMYFCASSSHPARDQETQYFGPGTRLLVL.

This clonotype has ten or more counts. CDR3 in DNA: TGTGCCACCAGCAGAGATCAACGCGAGCCCCAGCATTTT. As protein: CATSRDQREPQHF. The rearrangement joins TRBV15 to TRBJ1-5; no clear D. V shed 0 bases and J shed 8 bases, with 8 bases lying between them. This CDR3 is 13 amino acids long. Germline V gene sequence: CDR1 LNHNV, CDR2 YYDKDF (reference sequence).

This rearrangement joins TRBV20-1 to TRBJ1-1, with D hard to call. This CDR3 comprises 14 residues. Germline V CDR1 and CDR2: DFQATT, SNEGSKA (reference sequence). V dropped 5 bases and J dropped 8 bases, with 21 bases sitting between them. The CDR3 reads CSAAQDLPPLEAFF. The CDR3 DNA is TGCAGTGCTGCCCAAGATCTGCCGCCTTTAGAAGCTTTCTTT.

The chain joins TRBV5-1 to TRBJ1-1; perhaps TRBD1 as D (6 bases). The germline V and J ends were trimmed by 1 base and 1 base, with 17 bases remaining between them. The CDR3 totals 17 residues. Germline CDR1 is SGHRS and CDR2 is YFSETQ. The CDR3 DNA sequence: TGCGCCAGCAGCTTGTTAACTCCCGGGACACCGAACACTGAAGCTTTCTTT. This sequence encodes CASSLLTPGTPNTEAFF.

The rearrangement joins TRBV19 to TRBJ2-7, with 7 bases that match TRBD2. CDR3 length: 14 residues. CDR1 is LNHDA, CDR2 SQIVND, per germline (reference sequence). V was clipped by 3 bases and J by 1 base; unmatched bases: 3. The CDR3, as DNA: TGTGCCAGTAGTATGGAGGGAGGGTCCTACGAGCAGTACTTC. Translated: CASSMEGGSYEQYF.

A remark on this clonotype: It may be a read error: a sequence one base away is much more abundant. The chain couples TRBV7-2 to TRBJ2-7; D is undetermined. The V gene's germline CDR1 is SGHTA and CDR2 FQGNSA. The CDR3 length is 14 residues. CDR3 residues: CASSLVSPTYEQHF. DNA of the CDR3: TGTGCCAGCAGCTTAGTTAGTCCGACCTACGAGCAGCACTTC.

This clonotype was picked up one time. It may be a read error: a sequence one base away is much more abundant. The conserved phenylalanine or tryptophan is not found at the CDR3 terminus, so this likely reflects a read error. V usage is TRBV29-1 and J usage is TRBJ1-2; D may be TRBD1 (5 bases). V dropped 0 bases and J dropped 6 bases, with 11 bases sitting between them. Germline V gene lookup returns CDR1 SQVTM and CDR2 ANQGSEA. CDR3 length equals 13 residues. The CDR3 sequence: CSVEDIMGDGYTL. The CDR3 DNA is TGCAGCGTTGAAGATATAATGGGGGATGGCTACACCCTC.

This clonotype came up many times. The rearrangement uses TRBV24-1 and TRBJ2-2; 10 bases match TRBD2. V shed 12 bases and J 4 bases; nucleotides not matched to a gene: 10. CDR3 length: 15 residues. Germline V gene sequence: CDR1 KGHDR, CDR2 SFDVKD. DNA for the CDR3: TGTGCCGCCGGTAGCGGGAGGTCCCCCACCGGGGAGCTGTTTTTT. Translation: CAAGSGRSPTGELFF.

The genes are TRBV19 and TRBJ1-2, with TRBD1 as a possible D gene (6 bases). This CDR3 contains 14 residues. Per the germline V gene, CDR1 is LNHDA and CDR2 is SQIVND (reference sequence). Trimming removed 7 bases at V and 3 bases at J, with 15 bases between. The DNA of the CDR3 is TGTGCCAGTACCGCGAGGGGACAAGACTATGGCTACACCTTC. It specifies CASTARGQDYGYTF.

This clonotype showed up just once. The rearrangement links TRBV7-2 to TRBJ2-5; D possibly corresponds to TRBD2 (6 bases). Trimming took 11 bases from V and 2 from J, leaving 18 bases between them. Germline CDR1 SGHTA, CDR2 FQGNSA. CDR3 length: 14 residues. The CDR3 loop reads CAWTSGTLQETQYF. In nucleotides, the CDR3 is TGTGCCTGGACTTCCGGGACTCTTCAAGAGACCCAGTACTTC.

J is TRBJ2-7 and V is TRBV20-1; no firm D call. This CDR3 spans 11 amino acids. The germline V gene encodes CDR1 DFQATT and CDR2 SNEGSKA (reference sequence). The V end was cut by 6 bases, the J end by 3 bases, with 9 bases between. The CDR3 region has the DNA TGCAGTGCATCTGACTTCTACGAGCAGTACTTC. Amino acids: CSASDFYEQYF.

The chain recombines TRBV6-5 with TRBJ1-5; 7 nucleotides line up with TRBD1. The length of the CDR3 is 14 residues. With 2 bases clipped from V and 11 bases from J, the junction kept 9 bases outside the gene matches. CDR1 is MNHEY, CDR2 SVGAGI, per germline. DNA for the CDR3: TGTGCCAGCAGTTACGGACAAAGGGGGCAGGCCCAGCATTTT. It specifies CASSYGQRGQAQHF.

The table lists this clonotype with many counts. V is TRBV15 and J is TRBJ1-1; the D is unclear. CDR3 size: 14 residues. The germline CDR1 and CDR2 sequences are LNHNV and YYDKDF (reference sequence). V was trimmed by 5 bases and J by 0 bases, leaving 10 bases between them. CDR3 loop: CATSGNLLNTEAFF. The DNA for the CDR3 is TGTGCCACCAGCGGAAACTTGCTGAACACTGAAGCTTTCTTT.

The chain combines TRBV7-2 with TRBJ2-7; D is unclear. CDR1 is SGHTA and CDR2 is FQGNSA in the germline V gene. V gave up 6 bases and J gave up 3 bases, with 15 bases separating them. The CDR3 contains 14 residues. DNA for the CDR3: TGTGCCAGCAGTTCCGGGTGGGGTAACTACGAGCAGTACTTC. It specifies CASSSGWGNYEQYF.

This clonotype was seen many times. This chain connects TRBV7-9 to TRBJ2-2; 9 bases are a match to TRBD1. The V gene end was trimmed by 4 bases and the J gene end by 0 bases; junction bases not matched to a gene: 6. Germline CDR1 SEHNR, CDR2 FQNEAQ (reference sequence). There are 17 residues in the CDR3. The CDR3 spells CASSSVGQGTNTGELFF. The CDR3 bases are TGTGCCAGCAGCTCGGTGGGACAGGGCACGAACACCGGGGAGCTGTTTTTT.

The chain is built from TRBV20-1 and TRBJ2-5, with a weak D call TRBD1 (7 bases). V shed 4 bases and J shed 5 bases, with 20 bases lying between them. In germline, CDR1 is DFQATT, CDR2 SNEGSKA (reference sequence). This CDR3 comprises 15 residues. The CDR3 DNA is TGCAGTGCTATCCTCAACCAGGGGGGCGGGGAGACCCAGTACTTC. It encodes CSAILNQGGGETQYF.

The chain recombines TRBV25-1 with TRBJ2-7; 7 nucleotides line up with TRBD1. Germline V gene sequence: CDR1 MGHDK, CDR2 SYGVNS. The CDR3 runs 14 residues. V shed 6 bases and J 7 bases; nucleotides not matched to a gene: 12. CDR3: CASSSRDSKEEQYF. The CDR3 region has the DNA TGTGCCAGCAGCTCCCGGGACAGTAAAGAGGAGCAGTACTTC.

This clonotype was recorded only once. Its ends do not fully match the called genes, so a read error is possible. The rearrangement links TRBV15 to TRBJ2-6, with 9 bases fitting TRBD2. Germline-derived CDR1 and CDR2 are LNHNV and YYDKDF (reference sequence). The CDR3 has 14 amino acids. CDR3 amino acids: CATSAQRGAYVLTF. The CDR3 nucleotides are TGTGCCACCAGCGCACAGCGGGGGGCCTACGTCCTGACTTTC.